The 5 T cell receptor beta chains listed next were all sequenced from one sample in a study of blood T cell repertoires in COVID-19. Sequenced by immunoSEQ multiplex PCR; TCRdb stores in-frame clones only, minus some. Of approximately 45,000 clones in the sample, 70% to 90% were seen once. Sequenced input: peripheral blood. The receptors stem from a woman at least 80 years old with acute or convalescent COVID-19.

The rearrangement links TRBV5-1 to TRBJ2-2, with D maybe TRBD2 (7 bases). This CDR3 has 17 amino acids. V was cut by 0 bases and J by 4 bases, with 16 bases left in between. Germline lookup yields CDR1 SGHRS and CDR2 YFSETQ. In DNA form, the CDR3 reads TGCGCCAGCAGCTTGGCCCCGGGGGGCGGGAGCACCGGGGAGCTGTTTTTT. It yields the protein CASSLAPGGGSTGELFF.

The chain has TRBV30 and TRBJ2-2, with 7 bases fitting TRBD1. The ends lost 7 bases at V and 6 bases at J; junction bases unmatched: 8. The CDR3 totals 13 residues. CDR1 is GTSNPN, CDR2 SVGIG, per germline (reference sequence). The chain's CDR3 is CAYGQEVAGELFF. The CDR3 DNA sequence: TGTGCCTACGGACAGGAGGTTGCCGGGGAGCTGTTTTTT.

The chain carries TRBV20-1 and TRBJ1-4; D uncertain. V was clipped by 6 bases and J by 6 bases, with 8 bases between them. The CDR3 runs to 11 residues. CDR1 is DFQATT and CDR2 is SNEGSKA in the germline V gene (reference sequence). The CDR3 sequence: CSAARDEKLFF. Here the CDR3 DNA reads TGCAGTGCCGCACGGGATGAAAAACTGTTTTTT.

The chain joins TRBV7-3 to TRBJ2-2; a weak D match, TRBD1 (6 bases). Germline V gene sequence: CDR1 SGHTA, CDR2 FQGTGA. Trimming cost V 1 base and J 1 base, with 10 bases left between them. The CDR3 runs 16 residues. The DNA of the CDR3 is TGTGCCAGCAGCTTAAGGGGACAAGGGAACACCGGGGAGCTGTTTTTT. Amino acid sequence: CASSLRGQGNTGELFF. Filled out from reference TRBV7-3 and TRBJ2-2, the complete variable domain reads GAGVSQTPSNKVTEKGKYVELRCDPISGHTALYWYRQSLGQGPEFLIYFQGTGAADDSGLPNDRFFAVRPEGSVSTLKIQRTERGDSAVYLCASSLRGQGNTGELFFGEGSRLTVL.

In DNA form, the CDR3 reads TGTGCCAGTAGTCGTACAGGAGATATTAATTCACCCCTCCACTTT. Its protein is CASSRTGDINSPLHF. The chain combines TRBV19 with TRBJ1-6, with a possible D match to TRBD1 (5 bases). The CDR3 is 15 amino acids. Trimming removed 5 bases at V and 6 bases at J, with 14 bases between. Per the germline V gene, CDR1 is LNHDA and CDR2 is SQIVND (reference sequence).